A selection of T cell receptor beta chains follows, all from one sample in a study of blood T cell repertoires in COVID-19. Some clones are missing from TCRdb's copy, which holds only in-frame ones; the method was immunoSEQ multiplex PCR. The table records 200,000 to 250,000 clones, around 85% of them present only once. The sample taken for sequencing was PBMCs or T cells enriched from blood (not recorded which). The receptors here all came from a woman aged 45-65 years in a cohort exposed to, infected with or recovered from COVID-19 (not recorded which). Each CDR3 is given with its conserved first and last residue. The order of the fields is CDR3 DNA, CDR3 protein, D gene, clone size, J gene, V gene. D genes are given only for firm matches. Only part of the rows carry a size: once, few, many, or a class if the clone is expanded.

cdr3_nt: TGTGCCTGGAGTCCAGGGGCCGAGCAGTACTTC; cdr3_aa: CAWSPGAEQYF; d_call: -; clone_size: -; j_call: TRBJ2-7; v_call: TRBV30
cdr3_nt: TGTGCCAGCAGCTCGACTATCCAAGAGACCCAGTACTTC; cdr3_aa: CASSSTIQETQYF; d_call: -; clone_size: -; j_call: TRBJ2-5; v_call: TRBV7-2
cdr3_nt: TGTGCCAGCGGGGGGACAGGGGCCTACGAGCAGTACTTC; cdr3_aa: CASGGTGAYEQYF; d_call: TRBD1; clone_size: -; j_call: TRBJ2-7; v_call: TRBV7-9
cdr3_nt: TGTGCCAGCAGTGGTGGAGGAATCCACGAGCAGTACTTC; cdr3_aa: CASSGGGIHEQYF; d_call: -; clone_size: -; j_call: TRBJ2-7; v_call: TRBV2
cdr3_nt: TGCGCCAGCAGCTTGGGGACAGGGGTAAATTCACCCCTCCACTTT; cdr3_aa: CASSLGTGVNSPLHF; d_call: TRBD1; clone_size: -; j_call: TRBJ1-6; v_call: TRBV5-1
cdr3_nt: TGTGCCAGCAGTTACTCCGGGGGGAACACTGAAGCTTTCTTT; cdr3_aa: CASSYSGGNTEAFF; d_call: -; clone_size: once; j_call: TRBJ1-1; v_call: TRBV6-5
cdr3_nt: TGTGCCAGCTCACGGCAGGATAATACTAACACTGAAGCTTTCTTT; cdr3_aa: CASSRQDNTNTEAFF; d_call: -; clone_size: -; j_call: TRBJ1-1; v_call: TRBV27
cdr3_nt: TGCGCCAGCAGCTCGGGGGGGAACTATAATGAAAAACTGTTTTTT; cdr3_aa: CASSSGGNYNEKLFF; d_call: -; clone_size: -; j_call: TRBJ1-4; v_call: TRBV5-1
cdr3_nt: TGTGCCAGCAAATCAGGGTCTTGGGACGAGCAGTACTTC; cdr3_aa: CASKSGSWDEQYF; d_call: -; clone_size: -; j_call: TRBJ2-7; v_call: TRBV28
cdr3_nt: TGTGCCAGCAGCCAAGGACTAGCGGGGTTATGGGAACAGTTCTTC; cdr3_aa: CASSQGLAGLWEQFF; d_call: TRBD2; clone_size: -; j_call: TRBJ2-1; v_call: TRBV3-1/TRBV3-2
cdr3_nt: TGCAGCGTTCCCGGTGGGGGCCGGGAACTGTTTTTT; cdr3_aa: CSVPGGGRELFF; d_call: -; clone_size: -; j_call: TRBJ1-4; v_call: TRBV29-1
cdr3_nt: TGTGCCACCGGGACTAGCGGCCAAGAGACCCAGTACTTC; cdr3_aa: CATGTSGQETQYF; d_call: TRBD2; clone_size: once; j_call: TRBJ2-5; v_call: TRBV19
cdr3_nt: TGTGCCAGCAGCCCTAGCAGGGGACGAACTGAAGCTTTCTTT; cdr3_aa: CASSPSRGRTEAFF; d_call: -; clone_size: once; j_call: TRBJ1-1; v_call: TRBV9
cdr3_nt: TGCGCCAGCAGCCCCGGGACAGGGAGGTATGGCTACACCTTC; cdr3_aa: CASSPGTGRYGYTF; d_call: TRBD1; clone_size: -; j_call: TRBJ1-2; v_call: TRBV5-1
cdr3_nt: TGCGCCTCCAGCAGGGATGACTATGGCTACACCTTC; cdr3_aa: CASSRDDYGYTF; d_call: -; clone_size: -; j_call: TRBJ1-2; v_call: TRBV10-2
cdr3_nt: TGTGCTAGTGCACTGCCGGGACAGTCTAACTATGGCTACACCTTC; cdr3_aa: CASALPGQSNYGYTF; d_call: TRBD1; clone_size: -; j_call: TRBJ1-2; v_call: TRBV12-5
cdr3_nt: TGTGCCAGCAGTTTATTTCGCAATCAGCCCCAGCATTTT; cdr3_aa: CASSLFRNQPQHF; d_call: -; clone_size: -; j_call: TRBJ1-5; v_call: TRBV6-5
cdr3_nt: TGTGCCAGCATCCTAGGGGGGGGGAATACATTCTACGAGCAGTACTTC; cdr3_aa: CASILGGGNTFYEQYF; d_call: -; clone_size: -; j_call: TRBJ2-7; v_call: TRBV11-2
cdr3_nt: TGTGCCACCAGCAGAGGAGGGCTGGAGACCCAGTACTTC; cdr3_aa: CATSRGGLETQYF; d_call: -; clone_size: once; j_call: TRBJ2-5; v_call: TRBV15
cdr3_nt: TGTGCCAGCAGCCAAGATCGGAGCGGGGGCTACAATGAGCAGTTCTTC; cdr3_aa: CASSQDRSGGYNEQFF; d_call: TRBD2; clone_size: -; j_call: TRBJ2-1; v_call: TRBV4-2
cdr3_nt: TGTGCCAGCAGGGAGGACAGGGGGACAATCTACACTGAAGCTTTCTTT; cdr3_aa: CASREDRGTIYTEAFF; d_call: TRBD1; clone_size: -; j_call: TRBJ1-1; v_call: TRBV2
cdr3_nt: TGTGCCAGCGGCCGTACCGGGCCAGGGGACTATGGCTACACCTTC; cdr3_aa: CASGRTGPGDYGYTF; d_call: -; clone_size: -; j_call: TRBJ1-2; v_call: TRBV6-5
cdr3_nt: TGTGCCAGCAGTCTCCGGGGGGATACGCAGTATTTT; cdr3_aa: CASSLRGDTQYF; d_call: -; clone_size: -; j_call: TRBJ2-3; v_call: TRBV12-3/TRBV12-4
cdr3_nt: TGTGCCAGCAGTGAATGGGGGGATAGCGAAACAGATACGCAGTATTTT; cdr3_aa: CASSEWGDSETDTQYF; d_call: -; clone_size: -; j_call: TRBJ2-3; v_call: TRBV25-1
cdr3_nt: TGCAGCGTTCTGGTCGGTTTGGGAGGGACTGAAGCTTTCTTT; cdr3_aa: CSVLVGLGGTEAFF; d_call: -; clone_size: few; j_call: TRBJ1-1; v_call: TRBV29-1
cdr3_nt: TGTGCCAGCAGCCTACAGGACACCCCTAGGCCCGACTATGGCTACACCTTC; cdr3_aa: CASSLQDTPRPDYGYTF; d_call: -; clone_size: -; j_call: TRBJ1-2; v_call: TRBV11-2
cdr3_nt: TGCGCCAGCAGCCTAAGACAGGGGACTAATGAAAAACTGTTTTTT; cdr3_aa: CASSLRQGTNEKLFF; d_call: TRBD1; clone_size: -; j_call: TRBJ1-4; v_call: TRBV5-1
cdr3_nt: TGTGCTAGTGGGGGACAGGGGGTTGACTATGGCTACACCTTC; cdr3_aa: CASGGQGVDYGYTF; d_call: TRBD1; clone_size: few; j_call: TRBJ1-2; v_call: TRBV12-5
cdr3_nt: TGTGCCACCACCCCGAGGAACAGGGGAGAGAATAATTCACCCCTCCACTTT; cdr3_aa: CATTPRNRGENNSPLHF; d_call: TRBD1; clone_size: -; j_call: TRBJ1-6; v_call: TRBV24-1